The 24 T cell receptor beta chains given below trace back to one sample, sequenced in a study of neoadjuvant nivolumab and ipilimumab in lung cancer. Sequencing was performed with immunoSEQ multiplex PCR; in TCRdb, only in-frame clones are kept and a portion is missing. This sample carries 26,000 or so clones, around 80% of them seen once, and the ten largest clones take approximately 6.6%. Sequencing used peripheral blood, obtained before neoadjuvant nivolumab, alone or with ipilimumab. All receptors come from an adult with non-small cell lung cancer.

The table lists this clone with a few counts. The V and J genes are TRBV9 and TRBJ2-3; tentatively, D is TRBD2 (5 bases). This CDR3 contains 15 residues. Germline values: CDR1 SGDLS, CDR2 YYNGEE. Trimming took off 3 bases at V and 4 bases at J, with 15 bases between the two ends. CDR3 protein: CASSASDARADTQYF. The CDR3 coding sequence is TGTGCCAGCAGCGCGTCCGACGCGAGGGCAGATACGCAGTATTTT.

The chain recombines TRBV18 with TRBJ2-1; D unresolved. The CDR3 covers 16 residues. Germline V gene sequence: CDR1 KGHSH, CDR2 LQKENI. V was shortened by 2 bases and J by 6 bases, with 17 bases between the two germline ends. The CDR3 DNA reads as TGTGCCAGCTCACCAATGACGTACCGGCCCTTCAATGAGCAGTTCTTC. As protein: CASSPMTYRPFNEQFF.

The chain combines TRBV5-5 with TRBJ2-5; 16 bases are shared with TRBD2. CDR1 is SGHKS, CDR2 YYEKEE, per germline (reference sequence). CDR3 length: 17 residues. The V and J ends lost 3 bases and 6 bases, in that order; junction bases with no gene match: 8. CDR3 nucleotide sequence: TGTGCCAGCAGCTCGGGACTAGCGGGGGGGATCAGGAAGACCCAGTACTTC. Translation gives CASSSGLAGGIRKTQYF.

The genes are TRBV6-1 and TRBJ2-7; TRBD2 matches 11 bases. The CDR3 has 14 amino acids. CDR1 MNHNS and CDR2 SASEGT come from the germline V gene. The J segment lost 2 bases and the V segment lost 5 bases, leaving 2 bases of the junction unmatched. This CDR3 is CASSTSGGPYEQYF. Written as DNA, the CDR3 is TGTGCCAGCAGTACTAGCGGGGGCCCCTACGAGCAGTACTTC.

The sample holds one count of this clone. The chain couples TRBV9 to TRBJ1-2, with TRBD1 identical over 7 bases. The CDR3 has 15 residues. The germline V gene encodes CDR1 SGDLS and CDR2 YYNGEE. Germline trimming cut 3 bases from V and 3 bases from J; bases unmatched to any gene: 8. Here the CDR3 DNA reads TGTGCCAGCAGCGCCACACAGGGGATAGACTATGGCTACACCTTC. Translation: CASSATQGIDYGYTF.

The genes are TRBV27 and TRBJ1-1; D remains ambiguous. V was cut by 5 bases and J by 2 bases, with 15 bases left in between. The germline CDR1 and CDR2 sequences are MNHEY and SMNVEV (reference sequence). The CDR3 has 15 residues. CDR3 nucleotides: TGTGCCAGCAGTAGGCCTGGGTCCCTCAACACTGAAGCTTTCTTT. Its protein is CASSRPGSLNTEAFF.

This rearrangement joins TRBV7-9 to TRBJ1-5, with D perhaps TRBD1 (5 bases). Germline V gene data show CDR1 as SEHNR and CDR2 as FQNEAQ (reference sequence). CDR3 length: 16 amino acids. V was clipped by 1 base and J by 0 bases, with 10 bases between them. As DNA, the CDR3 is TGTGCCAGCAGCTTAGTCCGGGACTATAGCAATCAGCCCCAGCATTTT. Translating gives CASSLVRDYSNQPQHF. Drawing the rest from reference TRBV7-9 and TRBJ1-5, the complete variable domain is DTGVSQNPRHKITKRGQNVTFRCDPISEHNRLYWYRQTLGQGPEFLTYFQNEAQLEKSRLLSDRFSAERPKGSFSTLEIQRTEQGDSAMYLCASSLVRDYSNQPQHFGDGTRLSIL.

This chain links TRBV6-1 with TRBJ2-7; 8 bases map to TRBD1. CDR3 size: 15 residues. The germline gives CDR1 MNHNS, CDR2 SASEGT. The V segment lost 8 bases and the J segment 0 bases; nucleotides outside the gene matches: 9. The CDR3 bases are TGTGCCAGCGTGAGGGACAGGACTATCTCCTACGAGCAGTACTTC. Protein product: CASVRDRTISYEQYF.

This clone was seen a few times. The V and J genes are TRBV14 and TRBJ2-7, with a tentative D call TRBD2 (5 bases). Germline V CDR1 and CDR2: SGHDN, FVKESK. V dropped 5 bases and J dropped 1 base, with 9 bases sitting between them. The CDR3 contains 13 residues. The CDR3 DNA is TGTGCCAGCAGCTTCGGGAATTCCTACGAGCAGTACTTC. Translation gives CASSFGNSYEQYF.

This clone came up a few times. The CDR3 loop reads CASSRSGSGTEAFF. The CDR3 region has the DNA TGTGCCAGCAGCCGATCCGGAAGTGGAACTGAAGCTTTCTTT. The chain links TRBV4-2 to TRBJ1-1; D is unresolved. CDR1 LGHNA and CDR2 YNFKEQ come from the germline V gene. This CDR3 contains 14 residues. Trimming took 4 bases from V and 5 from J, leaving 14 bases between them.

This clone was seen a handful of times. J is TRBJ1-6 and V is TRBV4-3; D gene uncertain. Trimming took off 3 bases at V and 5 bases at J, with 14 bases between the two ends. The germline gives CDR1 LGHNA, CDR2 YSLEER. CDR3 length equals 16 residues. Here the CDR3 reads CASSHLVLPNNSPLHF. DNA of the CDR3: TGCGCCAGCAGCCATTTAGTCCTTCCAAATAATTCACCCCTCCACTTT.

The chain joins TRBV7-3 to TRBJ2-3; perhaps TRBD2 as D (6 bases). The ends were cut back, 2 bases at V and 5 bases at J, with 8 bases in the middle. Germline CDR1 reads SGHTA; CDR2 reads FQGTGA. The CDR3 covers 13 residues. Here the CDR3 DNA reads TGTGCCAGCAGCTTATCCGGGGGAGATACGCAGTATTTT. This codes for CASSLSGGDTQYF.

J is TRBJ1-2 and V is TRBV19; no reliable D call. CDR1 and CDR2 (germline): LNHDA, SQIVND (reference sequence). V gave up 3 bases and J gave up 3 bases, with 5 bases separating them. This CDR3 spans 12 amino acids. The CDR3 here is CASSIGDYGYTF. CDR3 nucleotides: TGTGCCAGTAGTATCGGGGACTATGGCTACACCTTC.

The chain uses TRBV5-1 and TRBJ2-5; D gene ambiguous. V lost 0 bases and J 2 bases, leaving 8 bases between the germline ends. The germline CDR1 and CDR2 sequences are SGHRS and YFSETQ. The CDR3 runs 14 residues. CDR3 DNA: TGCGCCAGCAGCTTGGCTATCATTCAAGAGACCCAGTACTTC. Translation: CASSLAIIQETQYF.

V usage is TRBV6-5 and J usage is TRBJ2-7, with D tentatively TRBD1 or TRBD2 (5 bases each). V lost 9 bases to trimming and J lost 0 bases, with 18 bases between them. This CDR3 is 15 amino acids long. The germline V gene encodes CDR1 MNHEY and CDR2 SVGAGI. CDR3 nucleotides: TGTGCCAGTTACCGGGACCCAAGCAGCTCCTACGAGCAGTACTTC. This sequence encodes CASYRDPSSSYEQYF.

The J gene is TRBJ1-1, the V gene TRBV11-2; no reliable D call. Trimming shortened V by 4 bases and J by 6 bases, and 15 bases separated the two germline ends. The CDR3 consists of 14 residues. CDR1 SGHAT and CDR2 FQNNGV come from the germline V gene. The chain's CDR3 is CASSSTTRRSEAFF. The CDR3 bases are TGTGCCAGCAGCTCCACTACACGGAGGTCTGAAGCTTTCTTT. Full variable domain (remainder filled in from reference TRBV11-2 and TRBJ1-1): EAGVAQSPRYKIIEKRQSVAFWCNPISGHATLYWYQQILGQGPKLLIQFQNNGVVDDSQLPKDRFSAERLKGVDSTLKIQPAKLEDSAVYLCASSSTTRRSEAFFGQGTRLTVV.

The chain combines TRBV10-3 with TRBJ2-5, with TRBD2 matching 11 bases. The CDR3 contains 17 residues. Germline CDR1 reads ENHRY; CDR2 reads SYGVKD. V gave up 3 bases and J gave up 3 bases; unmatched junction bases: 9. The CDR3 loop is CAISDLPLAGGKETQYF. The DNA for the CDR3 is TGTGCCATCAGTGACTTGCCTCTAGCGGGGGGCAAAGAGACCCAGTACTTC.

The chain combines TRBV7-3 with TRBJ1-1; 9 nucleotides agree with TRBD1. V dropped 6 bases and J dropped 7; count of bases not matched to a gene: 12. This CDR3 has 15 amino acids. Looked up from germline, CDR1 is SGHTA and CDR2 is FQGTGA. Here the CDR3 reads CASRSSRTGEGEAFF. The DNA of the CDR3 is TGTGCCAGCAGGTCATCTCGGACAGGGGAGGGTGAAGCTTTCTTT.

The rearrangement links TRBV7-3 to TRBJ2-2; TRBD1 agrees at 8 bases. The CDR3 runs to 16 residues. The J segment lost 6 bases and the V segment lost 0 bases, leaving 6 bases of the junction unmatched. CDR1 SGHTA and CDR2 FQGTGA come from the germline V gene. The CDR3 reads CASSLTAQGDAGELFF. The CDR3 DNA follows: TGTGCCAGCAGCTTAACTGCACAGGGGGACGCCGGGGAGCTGTTTTTT.

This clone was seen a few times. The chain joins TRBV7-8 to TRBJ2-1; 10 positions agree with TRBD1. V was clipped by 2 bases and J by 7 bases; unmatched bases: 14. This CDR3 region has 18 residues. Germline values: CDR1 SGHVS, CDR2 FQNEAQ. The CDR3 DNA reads TGTGCCAGCAGCTTAAGGGCGCTCCGCGGGACAGGGGTTAATGAGCAGTTCTTC. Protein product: CASSLRALRGTGVNEQFF.

The CDR3 region is CASSLGGGAMDEQFF. The CDR3 DNA reads TGTGCCAGCAGCTTGGGCGGGGGGGCTATGGATGAGCAGTTCTTC. The gene calls are TRBV7-3 and TRBJ2-1; 9 positions match TRBD2. This CDR3 has 15 residues. V shed 3 bases and J 8 bases; nucleotides not matched to a gene: 8. Germline CDR1 reads SGHTA; CDR2 reads FQGTGA.

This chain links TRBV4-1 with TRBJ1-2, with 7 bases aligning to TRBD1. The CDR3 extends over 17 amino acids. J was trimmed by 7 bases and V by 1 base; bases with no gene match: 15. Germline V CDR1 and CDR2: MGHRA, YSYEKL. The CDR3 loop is CASSQGTGRGLDFGYTF. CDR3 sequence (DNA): TGCGCCAGCAGCCAAGGAACAGGAAGGGGGCTCGATTTTGGCTACACCTTC.

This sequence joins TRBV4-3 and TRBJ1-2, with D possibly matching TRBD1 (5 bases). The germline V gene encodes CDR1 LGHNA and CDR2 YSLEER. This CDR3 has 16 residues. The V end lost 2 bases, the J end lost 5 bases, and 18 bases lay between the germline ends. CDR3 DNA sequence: TGCGCCAGCAGCCAATATCGCGCAGGGTTGGTGTATGGCTACACCTTC. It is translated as CASSQYRAGLVYGYTF.

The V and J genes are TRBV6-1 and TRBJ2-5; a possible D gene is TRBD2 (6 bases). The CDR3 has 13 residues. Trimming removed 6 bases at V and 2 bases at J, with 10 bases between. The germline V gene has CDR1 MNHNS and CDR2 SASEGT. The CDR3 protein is CASSGGPQETQYF. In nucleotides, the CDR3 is TGTGCCAGCAGCGGGGGTCCTCAAGAGACCCAGTACTTC.